This TCR beta chain was recorded in a study of beta chain features in type 1 diabetes. The V and J ends lost 0 bases and 4 bases, in that order; junction bases with no gene match: 5. The V gene's germline CDR1 is LNHNV and CDR2 YYDKDF (reference sequence). The length of the CDR3 is 15 residues. This clone was counted a few times. This sample also contains other DNA sequences that code for the same CDR3. What was sequenced were expressed TCRB transcripts, since all of the isolated RNA had been reverse transcribed. This table comes from immunoSEQ multiplex PCR, and its TCRdb copy is limited to in-frame clones, with some not included. The table includes about 240,000 clones, about 25% detected once.

The chain couples TRBV15 to TRBJ2-5; 7 bases line up with TRBD1. The sequence was collected from a man aged 30 to 39 in good health. Sequencing input: central memory CD4+ T cells from blood. In nucleotides, the CDR3 is TGTGCCACCAGCAGAGATCCAGGGGGTGGAGAGACCCAGTACTTC. Translated: CATSRDPGGGETQYF.